One and the same sample provided the 16 T cell receptor beta chains below, sequenced in a study of blood T cell repertoires in COVID-19. This table comes from immunoSEQ multiplex PCR, and its TCRdb copy is limited to in-frame clones, with some not included. Of 150,000 to 200,000 clones in the sample, about 87% were seen once. Sequencing was done on a sample of peripheral blood. The receptors were gathered from a woman aged 18 to 35 who had recovered from COVID-19.

V is TRBV5-4 and J is TRBJ2-3; 8 positions match TRBD2. The CDR3 has 15 amino acids. V was clipped by 4 bases and J by 5 bases; unmatched bases: 9. Germline V lookup: CDR1 SGHNT, CDR2 YYREEE (reference sequence). The CDR3 bases are TGTGCCAGCAGCCCCCAAAGCGGGAGACAAGATACGCAGTATTTT. Encoded protein: CASSPQSGRQDTQYF.

The sample holds a few counts of this clone. The gene calls are TRBV5-1 and TRBJ2-5, with D hard to call. This CDR3 comprises 13 residues. Germline CDR1 SGHRS, CDR2 YFSETQ. Trimming shortened V by 1 base and J by 0 bases, and 4 bases separated the two germline ends. The CDR3 is CASSLTDQETQYF. The CDR3 nucleotides are TGCGCCAGCAGCTTGACAGACCAAGAGACCCAGTACTTC.

The CDR3 nucleotides are TGTGCCAGCAGTGACGAACTACAGGGGAGTAGTACTGAAGCTTTCTTT. Residues: CASSDELQGSSTEAFF. The gene calls are TRBV2 and TRBJ1-1; 7 bases match TRBD1. This CDR3 comprises 16 residues. Germline CDR1 and CDR2: SNHLY and FYNNEI. Trimming removed 3 bases from V and 5 bases from J; junction bases left unmatched: 12.

The chain combines TRBV5-1 with TRBJ1-2; a possible D gene is TRBD1 (6 bases). The V end was cut by 0 bases, the J end by 4 bases, with 16 bases between. Per the germline V gene, CDR1 is SGHRS and CDR2 is YFSETQ. The CDR3 is 16 amino acids. The CDR3 coding sequence is TGCGCCAGCAGCTTGGAGGCGGGGGGCGCTGGCTATGGCTACACCTTC. It codes for CASSLEAGGAGYGYTF.

The chain couples TRBV19 to TRBJ2-2; D is ambiguous. V lost 3 bases and J 0 bases, leaving 11 bases between the germline ends. The CDR3 has 16 amino acids. Germline-derived CDR1 and CDR2 are LNHDA and SQIVND (reference sequence). The CDR3 coding sequence is TGTGCCAGTAGTATCCCCCTGGGCCCGAACACCGGGGAGCTGTTTTTT. Translated, it gives CASSIPLGPNTGELFF.

The chain combines TRBV2 with TRBJ1-1, with D unclear. Germline V gives CDR1 SNHLY, CDR2 FYNNEI. Trimming cost V 4 bases and J 0 bases, with 6 bases left between them. The CDR3 runs 13 residues. CDR3 region: CASSGDMNTEAFF. For the CDR3, the DNA is TGTGCCAGCAGTGGAGATATGAACACTGAAGCTTTCTTT.

The sample holds a few counts of this clone. The rearrangement joins TRBV19 to TRBJ2-2; D gene uncertain. The CDR3 loop spans 16 amino acids. The germline V and J ends were trimmed by 1 base and 4 bases, with 13 bases remaining between them. Germline-derived CDR1 and CDR2 are LNHDA and SQIVND (reference sequence). For the CDR3, the DNA is TGTGCCAGTAGTATAGCAAACATAGGCGGCACCGGGGAGCTGTTTTTT. Translating gives CASSIANIGGTGELFF.

CDR3 region: CASSDRDGANVLTF. CDR3 coding DNA: TGTGCCAGCAGTGACCGGGATGGGGCCAACGTCCTGACTTTC. V and J are TRBV6-4 and TRBJ2-6, with D perhaps matching TRBD2 (5 bases). V was shortened by 2 bases and J by 3 bases, with 5 bases between the two germline ends. Germline values: CDR1 MRHNA, CDR2 SNTAGT. The CDR3 loop spans 14 amino acids.

Of note for this clone: Other DNA sequences within the sample encode an identical CDR3. The rearrangement links TRBV27 to TRBJ1-1; a weak D match, TRBD1 (6 bases). The CDR3 totals 12 residues. V shed 6 bases and J shed 6 bases, with 11 bases lying between them. Germline V gene sequence: CDR1 MNHEY, CDR2 SMNVEV (reference sequence). CDR3 residues: CASSSTGSEAFF. CDR3 bases: TGTGCCAGCAGCTCAACAGGGTCTGAAGCTTTCTTT.

The rearrangement uses TRBV6-2 or TRBV6-3 and TRBJ2-7; 11 bases are shared with TRBD1. Trimming removed 2 bases from V and 3 bases from J; junction bases left unmatched: 9. Germline V gene lookup returns CDR1 MNHEY and CDR2 SVGEGT. The CDR3 sequence is 17 residues long. Written as DNA, the CDR3 is TGTGCCAGCAGTTACCTTCGGGGACAGGGGGACTTCTACGAGCAGTACGTC. Translated, it gives CASSYLRGQGDFYEQYV.

This clone was detected a few times. The rearrangement links TRBV6-6 to TRBJ2-5; D call uncertain. Germline lookup yields CDR1 MNHNY and CDR2 SVGAGI (reference sequence). V was trimmed by 2 bases and J by 0 bases, leaving 7 bases between them. This CDR3 has 14 amino acids. In nucleotides, the CDR3 is TGTGCCAGCAGTTACAGTAGCTACCAAGAGACCCAGTACTTC. It codes for CASSYSSYQETQYF.

V and J are TRBV28 and TRBJ2-3; maybe TRBD2 (5 bases). Between the trimmed V and J ends, which lost 5 bases and 4 bases, there was a span of 19 bases. The CDR3 sequence is 16 residues long. Germline CDR1 MDHEN, CDR2 SYDVKM. The CDR3 loop reads CASSLLRRPTPDTQYF. In nucleotides, the CDR3 is TGTGCCAGCAGTCTACTTAGGAGGCCTACTCCAGATACGCAGTATTTT.

The V gene is TRBV11-2, the J gene TRBJ2-7, with D possibly TRBD1 on 6 matching bases. This CDR3 contains 14 residues. Deletions cut 3 bases from V and 0 bases from J, with 9 bases between. Germline V gives CDR1 SGHAT, CDR2 FQNNGV. As DNA, the CDR3 is TGTGCCAGCAGCTTTGGACAGAACTCCTACGAGCAGTACTTC. It translates to CASSFGQNSYEQYF.

This CDR3 reads CASSYWRIDQPQHF. CDR3 sequence (DNA): TGTGCCAGCAGTTACTGGAGGATTGATCAGCCCCAGCATTTT. The chain carries TRBV6-2 or TRBV6-3 and TRBJ1-5; D not certain. The CDR3 spans 14 residues. The V and J ends lost 1 base and 5 bases respectively, with 9 bases between them. Germline-derived CDR1 and CDR2 are MNHEY and SVGEGT.

This clone was seen only once. The chain recombines TRBV5-8 with TRBJ2-1, with TRBD1 matching 8 bases. Germline assignment: CDR1 SGHTS and CDR2 YDEGEE. V shed 5 bases, J shed 4 bases, and the junction held 8 bases outside the gene matches. There are 15 residues in the CDR3. The CDR3 region has the DNA TGTGCCAGCAGATCAGGACAGGGACGTTACAATGAGCAGTTCTTC. It encodes CASRSGQGRYNEQFF.

The chain employs TRBV9 and TRBJ2-2, with TRBD1 as a possible D gene (6 bases). The V and J ends lost 0 bases and 5 bases respectively, with 14 bases between them. Germline lookup yields CDR1 SGDLS and CDR2 YYNGEE. The length of the CDR3 is 16 residues. The CDR3 bases are TGTGCCAGCAGCGTAGTCAGGGGCCCGGGGACCGGGGAGCTGTTTTTT. Translating gives CASSVVRGPGTGELFF.